This entry describes one T cell receptor (beta chain). Its cognate antigen is unknown. A much larger clone lies one base from this, so it may be a read error. Trimming removed 10 bases from V and 3 bases from J, with 15 bases in between. The germline V gene has CDR1 ENHRY and CDR2 SYGVKD. The CDR3 length is 13 residues. TCR beta VDJ combinations and CDR3 sequences were profiled from genomic DNA. TCRdb ran MiXCR on the reads and lists one entry per CDR3 protein. The data show about 170,000 distinct CDR3 sequences, around half seen once. The record originates from a study of CD8+CD57+ T cells in acquired aplastic anemia. By flow cytometry, patients selected for sequencing had shown an expansion of CD8+CD57+ cells. Findings and limits, study-wide: Patients had approximately 29 CD8+ CDR3 sequences in common with controls (the shared set).

Sequencing input: sorted CD4+, CD8+, or CD8+CD57+ T cells (not recorded which) from PBMCs. The clonotype originates from a human donor with aplastic anemia. V and J are TRBV10-3 and TRBJ1-1; no reliable D call. In DNA form, the CDR3 reads TGTGCCAGCAGCTTTAGTGCGGACACTGAAGCTTTCTTT. It specifies CASSFSADTEAFF.